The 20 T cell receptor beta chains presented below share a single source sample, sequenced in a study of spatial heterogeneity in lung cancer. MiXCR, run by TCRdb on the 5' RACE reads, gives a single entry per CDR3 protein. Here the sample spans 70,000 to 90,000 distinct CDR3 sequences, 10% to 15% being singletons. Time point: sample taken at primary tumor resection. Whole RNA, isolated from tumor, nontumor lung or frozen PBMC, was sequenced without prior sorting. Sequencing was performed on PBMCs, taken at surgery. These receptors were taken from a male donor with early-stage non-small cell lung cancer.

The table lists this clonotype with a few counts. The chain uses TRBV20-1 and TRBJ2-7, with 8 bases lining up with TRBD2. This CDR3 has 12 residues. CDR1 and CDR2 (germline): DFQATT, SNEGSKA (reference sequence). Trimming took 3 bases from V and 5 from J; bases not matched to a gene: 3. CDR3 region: CSARAGGHEQYF. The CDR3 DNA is TGCAGTGCTAGGGCGGGGGGTCACGAGCAGTACTTC.

CDR3 DNA: TGTGCCTGGGGAACGGGGAATTTGGTCTATCGAGCCTACGAGCAGTACTTC. Its translation is CAWGTGNLVYRAYEQYF. The J gene is TRBJ2-7, the V gene TRBV30, with D possibly matching TRBD2 (5 bases). The CDR3 extends over 17 amino acids. The germline V gene encodes CDR1 GTSNPN and CDR2 SVGIG (reference sequence). Trimming removed 5 bases at V and 2 bases at J, with 25 bases between.

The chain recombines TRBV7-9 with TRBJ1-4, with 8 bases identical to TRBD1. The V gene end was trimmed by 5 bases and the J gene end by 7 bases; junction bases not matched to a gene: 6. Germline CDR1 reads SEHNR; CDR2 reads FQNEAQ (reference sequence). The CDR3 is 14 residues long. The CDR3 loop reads CASSTRTGLEKLFF. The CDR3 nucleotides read TGTGCCAGCAGCACCAGGACAGGGCTTGAAAAACTGTTTTTT. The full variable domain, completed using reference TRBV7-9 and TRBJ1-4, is DTGVSQNPRHKITKRGQNVTFRCDPISEHNRLYWYRQTLGQGPEFLTYFQNEAQLEKSRLLSDRFSAERPKGSFSTLEIQRTEQGDSAMYLCASSTRTGLEKLFFGSGTQLSVL.

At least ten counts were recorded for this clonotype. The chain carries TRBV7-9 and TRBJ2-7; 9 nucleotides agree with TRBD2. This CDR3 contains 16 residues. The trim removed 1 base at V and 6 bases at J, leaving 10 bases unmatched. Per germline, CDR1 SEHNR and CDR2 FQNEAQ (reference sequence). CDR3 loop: CASSLVEAGGPREQYF. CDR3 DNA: TGTGCCAGCAGCTTAGTAGAGGCGGGAGGGCCCCGCGAGCAGTACTTC.

CDR3 protein: CASSSTEGDSTYNEQFF. CDR3 DNA: TGCGCCAGCAGCTCCACCGAGGGGGACAGCACCTACAATGAGCAGTTCTTC. J is TRBJ2-1 and V is TRBV5-1; the match to TRBD1 covers 7 bases. V was pared by 3 bases and J by 2 bases, with 11 bases of the junction left unmatched. CDR1 is SGHRS and CDR2 is YFSETQ in the germline V gene. The CDR3 consists of 17 residues.

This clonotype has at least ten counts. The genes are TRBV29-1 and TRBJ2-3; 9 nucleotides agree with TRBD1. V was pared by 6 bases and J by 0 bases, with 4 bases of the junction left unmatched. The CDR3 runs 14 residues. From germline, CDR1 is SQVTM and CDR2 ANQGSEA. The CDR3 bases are TGCAGCGTCTCACAGGGGGCCAGCACAGATACGCAGTATTTT. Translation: CSVSQGASTDTQYF.

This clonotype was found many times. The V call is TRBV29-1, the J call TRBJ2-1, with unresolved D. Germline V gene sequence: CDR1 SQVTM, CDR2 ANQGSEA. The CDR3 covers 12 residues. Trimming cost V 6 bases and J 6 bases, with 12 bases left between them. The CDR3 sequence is CSVHGPGNEQFF. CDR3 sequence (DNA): TGCAGCGTCCACGGCCCGGGCAATGAGCAGTTCTTC.

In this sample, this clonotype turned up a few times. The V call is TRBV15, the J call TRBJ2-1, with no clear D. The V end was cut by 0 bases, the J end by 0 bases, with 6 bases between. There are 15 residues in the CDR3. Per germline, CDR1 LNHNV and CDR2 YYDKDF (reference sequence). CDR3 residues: CATSRDPSSYNEQFF. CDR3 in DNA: TGTGCCACCAGCAGAGATCCGAGCTCCTACAATGAGCAGTTCTTC. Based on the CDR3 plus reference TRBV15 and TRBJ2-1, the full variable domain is DAMVIQNPRYQVTQFGKPVTLSCSQTLNHNVMYWYQQKSSQAPKLLFHYYDKDFNNEADTPDNFQSRRPNTSFCFLDIRSPGLGDTAMYLCATSRDPSSYNEQFFGPGTRLTVL.

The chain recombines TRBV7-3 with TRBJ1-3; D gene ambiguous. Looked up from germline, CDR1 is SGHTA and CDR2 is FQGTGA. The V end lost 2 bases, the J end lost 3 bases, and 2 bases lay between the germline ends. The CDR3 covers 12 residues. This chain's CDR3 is CASSLGGNTIYF. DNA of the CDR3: TGTGCCAGCAGCTTAGGTGGAAACACCATATATTTT.

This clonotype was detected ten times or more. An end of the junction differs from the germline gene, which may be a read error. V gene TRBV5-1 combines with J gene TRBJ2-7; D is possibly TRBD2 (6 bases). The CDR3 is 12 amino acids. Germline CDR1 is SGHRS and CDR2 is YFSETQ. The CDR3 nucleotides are TGCGCCAGCAGCTTGGCGCCAGGGAGGTATTTCTTC. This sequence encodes CASSLAPGRYFF.

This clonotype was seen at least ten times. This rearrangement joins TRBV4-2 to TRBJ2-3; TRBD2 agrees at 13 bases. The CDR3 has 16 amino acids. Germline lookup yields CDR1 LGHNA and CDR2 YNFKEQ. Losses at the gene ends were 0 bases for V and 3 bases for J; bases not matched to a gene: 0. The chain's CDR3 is CASSQEGLAGTDTQYF. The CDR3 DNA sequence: TGTGCCAGCAGCCAAGAGGGACTAGCGGGGACAGATACGCAGTATTTT.

The CDR3 nucleotides read TGTGCCAGCAGTCGGCGGGGCGAGGTAACTGAAGCTTTCTTT. Translation: CASSRRGEVTEAFF. The V call is TRBV5-4, the J call TRBJ1-1; D possibly corresponds to TRBD1 (5 bases). Germline V gene lookup returns CDR1 SGHNT and CDR2 YYREEE (reference sequence). The CDR3 runs to 14 residues. V was shortened by 5 bases and J by 5 bases, with 16 bases between the two germline ends.

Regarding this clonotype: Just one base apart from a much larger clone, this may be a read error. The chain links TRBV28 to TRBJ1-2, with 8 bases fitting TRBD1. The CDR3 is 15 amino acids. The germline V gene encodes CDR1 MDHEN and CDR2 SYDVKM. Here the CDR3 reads CASSPTPTGEHGCTF. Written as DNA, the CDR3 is TGTGCCAGCAGCCCCACACCGACAGGGGAGCATGGCTGCACCTTC.

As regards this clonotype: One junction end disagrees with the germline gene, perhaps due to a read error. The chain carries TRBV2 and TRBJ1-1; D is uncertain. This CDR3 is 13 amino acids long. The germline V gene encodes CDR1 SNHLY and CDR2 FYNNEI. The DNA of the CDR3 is TGTGTCAGCAGTGAAAGGCAGCTGACTGAAGCTTTCTTT. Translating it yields CVSSERQLTEAFF.

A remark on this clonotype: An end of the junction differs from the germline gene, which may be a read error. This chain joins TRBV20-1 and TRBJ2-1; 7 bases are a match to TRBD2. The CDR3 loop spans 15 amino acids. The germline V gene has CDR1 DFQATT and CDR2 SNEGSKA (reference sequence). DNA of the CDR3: TGCAGTGCTAGAGATCGGGTAGCGGGTTTGAATGAGCAGTTCTTT. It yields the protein CSARDRVAGLNEQFF.

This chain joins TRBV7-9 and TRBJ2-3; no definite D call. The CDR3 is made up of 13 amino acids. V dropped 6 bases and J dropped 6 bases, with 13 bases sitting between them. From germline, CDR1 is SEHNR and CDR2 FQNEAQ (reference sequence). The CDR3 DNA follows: TGTGCCAGCAGTGCTAATGTAGGCGATACGCAGTATTTT. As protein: CASSANVGDTQYF.

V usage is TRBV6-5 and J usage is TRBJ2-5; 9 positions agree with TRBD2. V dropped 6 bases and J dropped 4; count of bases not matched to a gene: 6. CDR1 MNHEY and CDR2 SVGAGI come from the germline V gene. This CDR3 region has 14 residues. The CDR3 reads CASRPGLARETQYF. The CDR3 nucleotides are TGTGCCAGCAGACCCGGACTAGCGAGAGAGACCCAGTACTTC.

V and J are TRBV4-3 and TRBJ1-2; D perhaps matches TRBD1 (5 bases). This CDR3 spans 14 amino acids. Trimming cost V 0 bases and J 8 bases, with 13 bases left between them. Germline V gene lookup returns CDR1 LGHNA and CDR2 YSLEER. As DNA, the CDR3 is TGCGCCAGCAGCCAAGATCAGGGAGGAGGCGGCTACACCTTC. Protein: CASSQDQGGGGYTF.

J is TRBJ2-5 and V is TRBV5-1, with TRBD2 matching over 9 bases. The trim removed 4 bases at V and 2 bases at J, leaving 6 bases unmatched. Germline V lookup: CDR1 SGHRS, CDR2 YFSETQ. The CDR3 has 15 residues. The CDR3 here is CASSQTSGGQETQYF. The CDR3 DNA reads TGCGCCAGCAGCCAGACTAGCGGAGGGCAAGAGACCCAGTACTTC.

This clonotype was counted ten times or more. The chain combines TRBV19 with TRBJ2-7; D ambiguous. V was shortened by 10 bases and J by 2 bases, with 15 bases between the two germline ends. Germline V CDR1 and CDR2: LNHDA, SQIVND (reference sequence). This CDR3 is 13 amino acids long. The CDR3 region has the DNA TGTGCCACCCACCCGGACGACACCTACGAGCAGTACTTC. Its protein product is CATHPDDTYEQYF.